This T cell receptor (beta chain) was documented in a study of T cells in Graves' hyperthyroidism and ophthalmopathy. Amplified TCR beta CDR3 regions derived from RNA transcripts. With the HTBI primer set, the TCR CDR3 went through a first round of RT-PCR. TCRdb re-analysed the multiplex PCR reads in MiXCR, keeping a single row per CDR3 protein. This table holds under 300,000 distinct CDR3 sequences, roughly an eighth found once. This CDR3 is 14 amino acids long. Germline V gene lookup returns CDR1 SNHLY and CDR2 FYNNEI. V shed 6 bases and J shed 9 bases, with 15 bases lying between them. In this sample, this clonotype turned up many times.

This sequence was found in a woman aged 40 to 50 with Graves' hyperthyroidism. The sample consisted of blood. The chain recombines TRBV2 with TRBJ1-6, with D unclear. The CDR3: CASRDRAIGSPLHF. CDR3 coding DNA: TGTGCCAGCAGGGACCGGGCCATCGGTTCACCCCTCCACTTT.